This T cell receptor beta chain was documented in a study of shared clonotypes between healthy human individuals. Study-wide findings and caveats: Few donors restricted represented genetic and exposure-history diversity. Sequencing depth was a factor that was expected to affect clonotype sharing among donors.

As for this clone: Its specificity is unknown.

Between the trimmed V and J ends, which lost 1 base and 7 bases, there was a span of 8 bases. From germline, CDR1 is SGHDT and CDR2 YYEEEE. This CDR3 region has 12 residues. The deep-level immunoSEQ assay was used. Every subset's genomic DNA went evenly onto several immunoSEQ plates. Sequencing used immunoSEQ multiplex PCR; TCRdb keeps in-frame clones, though not all of them. The table includes about half a million clones, over 75% detected once. The V and J genes are TRBV5-6 and TRBJ1-1; D may be TRBD1 (6 bases). The source material was PBMCs. The TCR sequence derives from a middle-aged woman in good health. Some clones in this sample may be carry-over from other donors' samples. The CDR3 DNA is TGTGCCAGCAGCTTGTCGGGACATGAAGCTTTCTTT. Protein: CASSLSGHEAFF.